This record covers a single T cell receptor beta chain. Its matching antigen is unknown. This CDR3 is built from 12 residues. The germline V gene has CDR1 MNHEY and CDR2 SVGEGT. The V end lost 6 bases, the J end lost 6 bases, and 9 bases lay between the germline ends. The data were taken from a study of response to subunit inactivated influenza vaccine. Study results and limitations: It was suggested by the authors that few new T cells are recruited by each seasonal influenza vaccination.

TCRdb reanalysed the RT-PCR reads using MiXCR and keeps one entry per CDR3 protein. The table lists hundreds of thousands of distinct CDR3 sequences, around 15% of them singletons. The source was PBMCs from blood, collected about 14 days before vaccination. The TCR originated in a middle-aged man who received an inactivated influenza vaccine. V usage is TRBV6-2 or TRBV6-3 and J usage is TRBJ2-1; D is unclear. The CDR3 nucleotides are TGTGCCAGCAGACACCCCCTCAATGAGCAGTTCTTC. Encoded protein: CASRHPLNEQFF.